This TCR beta chain came from a study of human T cells and chemical hapten exposure. TCRdb redid the calling of the RACE reads with MiXCR, one entry per CDR3 protein. The data show some 70,000 distinct CDR3 sequences, about 10% seen once. The germline V gene encodes CDR1 SGHVS and CDR2 FQNEAQ. After removal of 5 bases from V and 4 bases from J, the junction contained 13 bases not matched to a gene. The CDR3 runs 16 residues. This clonotype was seen a handful of times. The time point was: pre-sensitization, week 0. The sample's treatment: therapeutic diphenylcyclopropenone sensitization with weekly scalp DPC.

The clonotype originates from a woman between 45 and 60 years old with alopecia areata. Some clones in this sample may be carry-over from other donors' samples. This chain connects TRBV7-8 to TRBJ2-5; TRBD1 aligns across 7 bases. Sequenced material: whole blood, taken in connection with sensitization to the hapten diphenylcyclopropenone (DPC). The CDR3 loop reads CASSPSTGAVGETQYF. The CDR3 DNA is TGTGCCAGCAGCCCATCTACAGGGGCAGTCGGAGAGACCCAGTACTTC. Combining the CDR3 with reference TRBV7-8 and TRBJ2-5 gives the whole variable domain GAGVSQSPRYKVAKRGQDVALRCDPISGHVSLFWYQQALGQGPEFLTYFQNEAQLDKSGLPSDRFFAERPEGSVSTLKIQRTQQEDSAVYLCASSPSTGAVGETQYFGPGTRLLVL.